One T cell receptor (beta chain) is described in this entry. The record originates from a study of blood T cell repertoires in COVID-19. The table came from immunoSEQ multiplex PCR; TCRdb's copy has only in-frame clones and leaves some out. The data hold about 150,000 clones, with 85% to 90% observed a single time. The CDR3 is made up of 18 amino acids. J was trimmed by 0 bases and V by 10 bases; bases with no gene match: 12. Germline V gene sequence: CDR1 SEHNR, CDR2 FQNEAQ (reference sequence). This chain joins TRBV7-9 and TRBJ2-5, with 15 bases that match TRBD2. This TCR came from a man between 60 and 75 years old with COVID-19, enrolled during active disease. Sequencing used peripheral blood. The CDR3 coding sequence is TGTGCCACCTCACCCCCGGGACTAGCGGGGGGTTACCAAGAGACCCAGTACTTC. It translates to CATSPPGLAGGYQETQYF.